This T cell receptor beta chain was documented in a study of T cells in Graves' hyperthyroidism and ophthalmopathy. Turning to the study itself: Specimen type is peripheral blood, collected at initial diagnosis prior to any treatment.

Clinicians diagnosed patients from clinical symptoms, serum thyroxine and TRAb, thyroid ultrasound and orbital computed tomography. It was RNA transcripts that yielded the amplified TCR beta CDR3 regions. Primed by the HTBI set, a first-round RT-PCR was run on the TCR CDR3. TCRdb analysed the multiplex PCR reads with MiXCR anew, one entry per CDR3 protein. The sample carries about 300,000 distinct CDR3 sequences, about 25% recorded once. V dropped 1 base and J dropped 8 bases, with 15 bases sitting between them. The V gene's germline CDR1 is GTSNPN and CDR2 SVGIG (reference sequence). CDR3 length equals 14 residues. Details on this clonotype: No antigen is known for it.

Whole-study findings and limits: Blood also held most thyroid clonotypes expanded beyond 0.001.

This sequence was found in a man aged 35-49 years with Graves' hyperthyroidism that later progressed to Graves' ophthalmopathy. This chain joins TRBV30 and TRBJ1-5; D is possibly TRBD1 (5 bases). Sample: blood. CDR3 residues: CAWSAGTLGEPQHF. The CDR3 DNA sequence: TGTGCCTGGAGTGCAGGGACCCTGGGGGAGCCCCAGCATTTT.